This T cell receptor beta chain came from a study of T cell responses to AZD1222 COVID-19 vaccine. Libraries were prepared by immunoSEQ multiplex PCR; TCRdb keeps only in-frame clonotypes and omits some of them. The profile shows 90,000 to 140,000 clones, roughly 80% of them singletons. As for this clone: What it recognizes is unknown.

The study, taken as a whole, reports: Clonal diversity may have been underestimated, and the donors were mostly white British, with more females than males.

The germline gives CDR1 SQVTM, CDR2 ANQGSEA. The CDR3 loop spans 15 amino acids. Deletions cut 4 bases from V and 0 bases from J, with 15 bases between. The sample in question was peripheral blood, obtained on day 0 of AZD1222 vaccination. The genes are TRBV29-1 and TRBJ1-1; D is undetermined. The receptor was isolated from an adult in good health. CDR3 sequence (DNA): TGCAGCGTTGCTGCAGGTTGGGGTATGAACACTGAAGCTTTCTTT. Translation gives CSVAAGWGMNTEAFF.